These T cell receptor beta chains were read from a single sample in a study of T cell responses to AZD1222 COVID-19 vaccine. TCRdb's table, derived via immunoSEQ multiplex PCR, lists solely in-frame clones and lacks some. The top ten clones hold 10% of a sample with 150,000 to 200,000 clones, roughly 92% of them seen once. This material consisted of peripheral blood, taken on day 0 of AZD1222 vaccination. These receptors were obtained from an adult in good health. CDR3s leave out the opening cysteine and the closing phenylalanine or tryptophan. Each record gives: J gene, V gene, CDR3 protein.

TRBJ1-5 TRBV19 ASSIGFQPQH
TRBJ1-2 TRBV19 ASTRGGFNYGYT
TRBJ2-2 TRBV19 ASSKGTGRAGELF
TRBJ1-2 TRBV19 ASARQLITNYGYT
TRBJ1-1 TRBV4-2 ASSQDIGGLGTEAF
TRBJ1-5 TRBV7-8 ASSLTRGVRSNQPQH
TRBJ1-1 TRBV15 ATSRGDREDTEAF
TRBJ1-5 TRBV7-2 ASSLEGVGYQPQH
TRBJ1-5 TRBV18 ASSLRGRDQPQH
TRBJ1-4 TRBV27 ASSLSEHEKLF
TRBJ1-4 TRBV5-1 ASSRQQGGTNEKLF
TRBJ1-4 TRBV6-6 ASRGQAGGEKLF
TRBJ1-1 TRBV6-5 ASNNRVEAF
TRBJ2-2 TRBV14 ASSPVVGYANTGELF
TRBJ2-3 TRBV7-2 ASEEGGPTDTQY
TRBJ2-2 TRBV4-2 ASSQGILGELF
TRBJ1-1 TRBV5-1 ASSLGPSNTEAF
TRBJ2-7 TRBV7-9 ASSSDTSGRTYEQY
TRBJ1-5 TRBV19 ASSGGLASNQPQH
TRBJ2-3 TRBV7-8 ASSLGGQGTHTQY
TRBJ1-2 TRBV6-1 ASSEFGREDYGYT
TRBJ1-2 TRBV28 ASSPPTGYGYT
TRBJ1-2 TRBV11-2 ASSFPDRGSGYT
TRBJ2-5 TRBV5-4 ASSLETSGETQY
TRBJ1-1 TRBV18 ASSYTGDRAF
TRBJ2-7 TRBV12-3/TRBV12-4 ASRRQDYEQY
TRBJ2-5 TRBV3-1/TRBV3-2 ASSPTGRGETQY